This passage covers 8 T cell receptor beta chains from one sample sequenced in a study of T-cell memory formation after mild COVID-19. MiXCR, applied by TCRdb to the 5' RACE reads, yields one record per CDR3 protein. The table lists under 300,000 distinct CDR3 sequences, roughly 15% of them singletons, with roughly 23% in the top ten. Specimen: PBMCs or a T cell subset sorted from them (not recorded which). The receptors stem from a man aged 18 to 29 who had mild COVID-19 (a few samples of this study predate the infection). Cell type and time point are not known.

This clonotype was counted between two and nine times. The V and J genes are TRBV23-1 and TRBJ2-7; possibly TRBD2 for D (5 bases). TRBV23-1 is an open reading frame, and its role is uncertain. The CDR3 sequence is 15 residues long. V gave up 3 bases and J gave up 4 bases, with 16 bases separating them. The CDR3 DNA reads TGCGCCAGCAGTCACCCACGTCGCTCGGGGTACGAGCAGTACGTC. This codes for CASSHPRRSGYEQYV.

The rearrangement joins TRBV6-2 or TRBV6-3 to TRBJ1-1, with unresolved D. V was cut by 2 bases and J by 5 bases, with 24 bases left in between. This CDR3 spans 18 amino acids. The germline gives CDR1 MNHEY, CDR2 SVGEGT. The CDR3 spells CASSYNVIRADLMTEAFF. The CDR3 nucleotides read TGTGCCAGCAGTTACAATGTCATACGGGCGGACCTAATGACTGAAGCTTTCTTT.

This clonotype turned up a few times. The rearrangement uses TRBV29-1 and TRBJ2-3; D uncertain. This CDR3 has 14 amino acids. Trimming removed 4 bases at V and 3 bases at J, with 14 bases between. The germline V gene has CDR1 SQVTM and CDR2 ANQGSEA. The CDR3 DNA follows: TGCAGCGTTGTGTTGGGGTTGGGGACAGATACGCAGTATTTT. It encodes CSVVLGLGTDTQYF.

This clonotype turned up a few times. The V call is TRBV4-2, the J call TRBJ2-1; TRBD2 matches 8 bases. With 4 bases clipped from V and 1 base from J, the junction kept 6 bases outside the gene matches. The CDR3 consists of 16 residues. Germline CDR1 and CDR2: LGHNA and YNFKEQ. The CDR3 spells CASSPRAGGSYNEQFF. Written as DNA, the CDR3 is TGTGCCAGCAGCCCCCGGGCGGGGGGTTCCTACAATGAGCAGTTCTTC.

This clonotype has a handful of counts. The rearrangement joins TRBV6-5 to TRBJ2-3; D not resolved. Trimming took 8 bases from V and 3 from J, leaving 12 bases between them. The CDR3 loop spans 13 amino acids. In germline, CDR1 is MNHEY, CDR2 SVGAGI. The CDR3 region has the DNA TGTGCCAGCGGTTTTACAGCTACAGATACGCAGTATTTT. Its translation is CASGFTATDTQYF.

The chain employs TRBV11-2 and TRBJ2-5; 7 nucleotides line up with TRBD1. After removal of 6 bases from V and 6 bases from J, the junction contained 7 bases not matched to a gene. The CDR3 covers 13 residues. In germline, CDR1 is SGHAT, CDR2 FQNNGV. The CDR3 is CASRKQGTKTQYF. In nucleotides, the CDR3 is TGTGCCAGCAGGAAACAGGGGACGAAGACCCAGTACTTC.

The genes are TRBV7-9 and TRBJ2-1; a weak D match, TRBD1 (5 bases). Germline CDR1 SEHNR, CDR2 FQNEAQ (reference sequence). V dropped 5 bases and J dropped 7 bases, with 18 bases sitting between them. The CDR3 runs to 15 residues. In DNA, the CDR3 is TGTGCCAGCAGCCCGAAGTTCAGGGTTGGGAATGAGCAGTTCTTC. Its protein product is CASSPKFRVGNEQFF.

This clonotype was recorded a few times. This chain joins TRBV6-2 or TRBV6-3 and TRBJ1-5; TRBD1 agrees at 7 bases. Germline V gene sequence: CDR1 MNHEY, CDR2 SVGEGT. This CDR3 comprises 17 residues. After removal of 4 bases from V and 7 bases from J, the junction contained 16 bases not matched to a gene. CDR3 in amino acids: CASSLEQGRFSRQPQHF. DNA of the CDR3: TGTGCCAGCAGTTTAGAACAGGGGCGGTTTTCGAGGCAGCCCCAGCATTTT.